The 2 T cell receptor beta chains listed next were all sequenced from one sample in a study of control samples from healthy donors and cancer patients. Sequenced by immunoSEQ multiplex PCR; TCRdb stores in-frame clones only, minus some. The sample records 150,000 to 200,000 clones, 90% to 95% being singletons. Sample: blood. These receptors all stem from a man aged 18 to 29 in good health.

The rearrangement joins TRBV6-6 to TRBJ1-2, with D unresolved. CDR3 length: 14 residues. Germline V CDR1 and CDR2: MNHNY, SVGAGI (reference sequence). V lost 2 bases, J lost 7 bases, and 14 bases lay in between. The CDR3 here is CASSYDNLMGGYTF. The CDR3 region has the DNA TGTGCCAGCAGTTACGATAACCTCATGGGTGGCTACACCTTC.

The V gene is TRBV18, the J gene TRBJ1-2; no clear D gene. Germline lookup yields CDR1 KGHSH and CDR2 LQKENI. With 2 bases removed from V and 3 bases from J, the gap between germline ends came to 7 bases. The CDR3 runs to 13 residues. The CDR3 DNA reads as TGTGCCAGCTCACCAGGGAGTGACTATGGCTACACCTTC. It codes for CASSPGSDYGYTF. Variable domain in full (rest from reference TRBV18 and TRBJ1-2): NAGVMQNPRHLVRRRGQEARLRCSPMKGHSHVYWYRQLPEEGLKFMVYLQKENIIDESGMPKERFSAEFPKEGPSILRIQQVVRGDSAAYFCASSPGSDYGYTFGSGTRLTVV.